These 26 T cell receptor beta chains originate from one sample sequenced in a study of blood T cell repertoires in COVID-19. The protocol was immunoSEQ multiplex PCR, while the TCRdb copy is restricted to in-frame clones and leaves out a portion. The sample records a few hundred thousand clones, roughly nine tenths being singletons. Sequences were obtained from peripheral blood. All receptors derive from a man aged 60 to 69 with acute or convalescent COVID-19.

The chain has TRBV28 and TRBJ1-5; 7 bases map to TRBD1. CDR3 length: 12 residues. CDR1 is MDHEN and CDR2 is SYDVKM in the germline V gene. Trimming at V came to 10 bases and at J to 7 bases, leaving 7 bases not matched to a gene. CDR3 region: CATSGGEQPQHF. The CDR3 DNA reads as TGTGCCACCTCAGGGGGAGAACAGCCCCAGCATTTT.

Only a few counts were recorded for this clone. The rearrangement uses TRBV13 and TRBJ1-2; a possible D gene is TRBD1 (6 bases). V lost 5 bases to trimming and J lost 2 bases, with 18 bases between them. Germline CDR1 PRHDT, CDR2 FYEKMQ (reference sequence). CDR3 size: 16 residues. CDR3 sequence: CASSNRAFSPNYGYTF. In DNA, the CDR3 is TGTGCCAGCAGCAACAGGGCCTTCTCTCCGAACTATGGCTACACCTTC.

The chain links TRBV4-3 to TRBJ2-3, with a weak D call TRBD2 (5 bases). CDR1 is LGHNA, CDR2 YSLEER, per germline. This CDR3 has 14 amino acids. The V end lost 1 base, the J end lost 7 bases, and 12 bases lay between the germline ends. The CDR3 region is CASSQASPGNTQYF. In DNA form, the CDR3 reads TGCGCCAGCAGCCAAGCCTCTCCGGGGAATACGCAGTATTTT.

The chain joins TRBV6-5 to TRBJ2-4, with 7 positions matching TRBD2. Unmatched junction bases numbered 11, after V lost 10 bases and J lost 8 bases. The CDR3 totals 13 residues. Germline values: CDR1 MNHEY, CDR2 SVGAGI. CDR3 DNA: TGTGCCACCACCCGGCCTCGGGGGGACATTCAGTACTTC. This sequence encodes CATTRPRGDIQYF.

This clone has a single count. The chain couples TRBV19 to TRBJ1-5; D is possibly TRBD1 (6 bases). Germline-derived CDR1 and CDR2 are LNHDA and SQIVND (reference sequence). There are 17 residues in the CDR3. V was clipped by 5 bases and J by 9 bases, with 26 bases between them. The CDR3 sequence: CASSGRWGGVRGTPQHF. CDR3 DNA sequence: TGTGCCAGTAGTGGGAGATGGGGGGGCGTCAGGGGTACGCCCCAGCATTTT.

The chain uses TRBV19 and TRBJ1-1, with 9 bases aligning to TRBD1. V dropped 8 bases and J dropped 3; count of bases not matched to a gene: 4. The CDR3 loop spans 13 amino acids. Germline V lookup: CDR1 LNHDA, CDR2 SQIVND (reference sequence). CDR3 loop: CASGQGRHTEAFF. The CDR3 DNA reads TGTGCCAGTGGACAGGGGAGGCACACTGAAGCTTTCTTT.

CDR3 loop: CATSDASGRGGQETQYF. CDR3 nucleotides: TGTGCCACCAGTGATGCAAGCGGGAGAGGGGGCCAAGAGACCCAGTACTTC. The chain joins TRBV24-1 to TRBJ2-5; 8 bases match TRBD2. Germline CDR1 and CDR2: KGHDR and SFDVKD. J lost 1 base, V lost 3 bases, and 9 bases had no gene match. The CDR3 loop spans 17 amino acids.

The chain couples TRBV6-4 to TRBJ1-1; the D gene is possibly TRBD1 (6 bases). V lost 5 bases and J lost 6, with 13 bases in between. Germline V lookup: CDR1 MRHNA, CDR2 SNTAGT. The CDR3 length is 13 residues. CDR3 amino acids: CASSSETGSEAFF. CDR3 nucleotides: TGTGCCAGCAGTAGCGAAACAGGGTCTGAAGCTTTCTTT.

The chain is built from TRBV28 and TRBJ2-7, with D uncertain. V dropped 5 bases and J dropped 3 bases, with 11 bases sitting between them. CDR1 is MDHEN and CDR2 is SYDVKM in the germline V gene. This CDR3 is built from 13 residues. CDR3 loop: CASSLPYSYEQYF. The DNA of the CDR3 is TGTGCCAGCAGTCTCCCCTACAGCTACGAGCAGTACTTC.

V gene TRBV6-5 combines with J gene TRBJ2-3, with a tentative D call TRBD1 (6 bases). V lost 1 base and J 5 bases, leaving 13 bases between the germline ends. Germline values: CDR1 MNHEY, CDR2 SVGAGI. This CDR3 contains 15 residues. DNA for the CDR3: TGTGCCAGCAGTTACTATGGGACAACACAAGATACGCAGTATTTT. Protein product: CASSYYGTTQDTQYF.

This clone has a handful of counts. The sample carries other DNA sequences with the same CDR3. The rearrangement uses TRBV9 and TRBJ1-2, with D possibly matching TRBD1 (5 bases). CDR3 length: 11 amino acids. V was cut by 3 bases and J by 7 bases, with 7 bases left in between. Germline V lookup: CDR1 SGDLS, CDR2 YYNGEE. The CDR3: CASSAGGGYTF. The CDR3 DNA sequence: TGTGCCAGCAGCGCCGGGGGTGGCTACACCTTC.

This clone has a handful of counts. The chain recombines TRBV25-1 with TRBJ2-2, with 10 nucleotides matching TRBD2. This CDR3 comprises 18 residues. Germline CDR1 and CDR2: MGHDK and SYGVNS. The trim removed 4 bases at V and 2 bases at J, leaving 10 bases unmatched. DNA of the CDR3: TGTGCCAGCAGTGCTCTAGCGGGAGCACTTACTAACACCGGGGAGCTGTTTTTT. This sequence encodes CASSALAGALTNTGELFF.

The chain employs TRBV7-2 and TRBJ2-1; the D is unclear. V shed 5 bases and J shed 10 bases, with 15 bases lying between them. This CDR3 is built from 13 residues. Looked up from germline, CDR1 is SGHTA and CDR2 is FQGNSA. CDR3: CASSAARGKEQFF. CDR3 sequence (DNA): TGTGCCAGCAGCGCTGCGAGAGGCAAGGAGCAGTTCTTC.

This sequence joins TRBV30 and TRBJ2-4; D possibly corresponds to TRBD1 (6 bases). The CDR3 sequence is 16 residues long. Trimming shortened V by 2 bases and J by 0 bases, and 14 bases separated the two germline ends. Germline V gene data show CDR1 as GTSNPN and CDR2 as SVGIG (reference sequence). The CDR3 coding sequence is TGTGCCTGGAGTTTCTCGGACAGACCAGCCAAAAACATTCAGTACTTC. Encoded protein: CAWSFSDRPAKNIQYF.

The chain joins TRBV19 to TRBJ2-2; weak D call: TRBD1 (6 bases). This CDR3 is built from 14 residues. The V gene lost 2 bases and the J gene lost 5 bases, with 9 bases spanning the gap. Germline-derived CDR1 and CDR2 are LNHDA and SQIVND (reference sequence). The CDR3 is CASSIRQGTGELFF. In DNA, the CDR3 is TGTGCCAGTAGTATACGTCAGGGGACCGGGGAGCTGTTTTTT.

The V call is TRBV7-3, the J call TRBJ2-3, with 11 positions matching TRBD2. From germline, CDR1 is SGHTA and CDR2 FQGTGA. This CDR3 is built from 16 residues. Losses at the gene ends were 6 bases for V and 2 bases for J; bases not matched to a gene: 7. CDR3 residues: CASRSGTSGVTDTQYF. The CDR3 DNA reads as TGTGCCAGCAGGTCCGGGACTAGCGGTGTCACAGATACGCAGTATTTT.

The CDR3 region has the DNA TGTGCCAGCAGTACCGGGACAGGGGGCTTCTCTGGAAACACCATATATTTT. Translation gives CASSTGTGGFSGNTIYF. The J gene is TRBJ1-3, the V gene TRBV27; TRBD1 matches 12 bases. V was clipped by 5 bases and J by 0 bases; unmatched bases: 5. Per germline, CDR1 MNHEY and CDR2 SMNVEV (reference sequence). CDR3 length: 17 amino acids.

CDR3: CASSGQTLGNSPLHF. In DNA form, the CDR3 reads TGTGCCAGCAGCGGACAGACCCTGGGGAATTCACCCCTCCACTTT. The rearrangement joins TRBV9 to TRBJ1-6, with D tentatively TRBD1 (5 bases). Germline CDR1 SGDLS, CDR2 YYNGEE. This CDR3 is 15 amino acids long. V was clipped by 3 bases and J by 7 bases, with 14 bases between them.

J is TRBJ1-6 and V is TRBV9, with 10 bases that match TRBD1. The junction had 12 bases not matched to a gene; V was cut back by 4 bases and J by 8 bases. There are 17 residues in the CDR3. The germline CDR1 and CDR2 sequences are SGDLS and YYNGEE. The CDR3 coding sequence is TGTGCCAGCAGCCCTTTTACCGGGACAGGGGTTGATTCACCCCTCCACTTT. Encoded protein: CASSPFTGTGVDSPLHF.

The chain couples TRBV5-1 to TRBJ1-1; the D is unclear. Deletions cut 0 bases from V and 4 bases from J, with 13 bases between. The germline V gene has CDR1 SGHRS and CDR2 YFSETQ. The CDR3 has 15 amino acids. CDR3 amino acids: CASSLVGLGSTEAFF. For the CDR3, the DNA is TGCGCCAGCAGCTTGGTCGGCCTAGGCTCCACTGAAGCTTTCTTT.

The V call is TRBV18, the J call TRBJ1-1; 9 nucleotides line up with TRBD1. Trimming cost V 4 bases and J 0 bases; bases outside gene matches: 6. The CDR3 contains 16 residues. In germline, CDR1 is KGHSH, CDR2 LQKENI. CDR3 bases: TGTGCCAGCTCACTCGGACAGGGGATTTTGAACACTGAAGCTTTCTTT. It specifies CASSLGQGILNTEAFF.

The V gene is TRBV6-1, the J gene TRBJ2-7; 7 positions match TRBD1. Germline V CDR1 and CDR2: MNHNS, SASEGT. CDR3 length: 15 amino acids. Trimming removed 2 bases from V and 3 bases from J; junction bases left unmatched: 7. The CDR3 bases are TGTGCCAGCAGTGAACAGGGGGTAGCTGGCTACGAGCAGTACTTC. Translating gives CASSEQGVAGYEQYF.

This chain joins TRBV19 and TRBJ1-1; 8 nucleotides align to TRBD1. V trimming: 5 bases; J trimming: 1 base; junction bases outside the gene matches: 9. The CDR3 is made up of 16 amino acids. The germline V gene has CDR1 LNHDA and CDR2 SQIVND (reference sequence). The CDR3 reads CASSVGTGNQNTEAFF. As DNA, the CDR3 is TGTGCCAGTAGTGTCGGGACAGGTAACCAGAACACTGAAGCTTTCTTT.

V usage is TRBV11-1 and J usage is TRBJ1-1, with 9 bases matching TRBD1. Trimming removed 4 bases from V and 5 bases from J; junction bases left unmatched: 8. The CDR3 totals 15 residues. Germline CDR1 is SGHAT and CDR2 is FQDESV (reference sequence). Here the CDR3 DNA reads TGTGCCAGCAGCTCGCTCAAGGGACAGGGAACTGAAGCTTTCTTT. Residues: CASSSLKGQGTEAFF.

The V and J genes are TRBV28 and TRBJ1-1, with TRBD1 matching 7 bases. The germline CDR1 and CDR2 sequences are MDHEN and SYDVKM. V lost 5 bases and J lost 5; bases outside the gene matches: 2. This CDR3 region has 12 residues. CDR3 protein: CASSTTGTEAFF. The CDR3 DNA sequence: TGTGCCAGCAGTACGACAGGGACTGAAGCTTTCTTT.

This clone was recorded once. The chain combines TRBV11-3 with TRBJ2-7; D is unclear. Trimming shortened V by 4 bases and J by 2 bases, and 9 bases separated the two germline ends. CDR3 length equals 13 residues. The germline V gene encodes CDR1 SGHNT and CDR2 YENEEA. This chain's CDR3 is CASSSTAPYEQYF. Written as DNA, the CDR3 is TGTGCCAGCAGCTCCACAGCACCCTACGAGCAGTACTTC.